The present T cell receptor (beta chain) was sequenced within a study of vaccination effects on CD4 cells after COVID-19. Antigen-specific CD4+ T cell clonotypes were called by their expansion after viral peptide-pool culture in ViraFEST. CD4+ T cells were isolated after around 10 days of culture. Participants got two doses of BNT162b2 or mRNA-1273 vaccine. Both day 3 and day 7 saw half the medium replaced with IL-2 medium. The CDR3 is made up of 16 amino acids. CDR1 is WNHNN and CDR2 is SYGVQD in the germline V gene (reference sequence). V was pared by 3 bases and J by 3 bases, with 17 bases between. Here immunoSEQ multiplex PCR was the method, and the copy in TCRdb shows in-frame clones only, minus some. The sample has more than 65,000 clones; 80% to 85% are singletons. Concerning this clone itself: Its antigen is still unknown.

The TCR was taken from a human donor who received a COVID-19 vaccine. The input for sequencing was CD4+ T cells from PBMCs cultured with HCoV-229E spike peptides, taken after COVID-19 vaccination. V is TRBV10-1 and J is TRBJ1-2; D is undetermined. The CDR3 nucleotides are TGCGCCAGCAGTGAAGGTTCCGGCCCGGTTTACTATGGCTACACCTTC. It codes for CASSEGSGPVYYGYTF.